This TCR beta chain stems from a study of identical twins. TCRdb re-called the 5' RACE reads with MiXCR, one entry per CDR3 protein. This table holds 250,000 to 300,000 distinct CDR3 sequences, 7.5% to 9.5% found once. Concerning this clonotype: Its antigen is not known.

Germline loops: CDR1 SNHLY, CDR2 FYNNEI. The CDR3 runs 13 residues. Trimming cost V 8 bases and J 5 bases, with 15 bases left between them. General observations from the study: Abundant beta clonotypes from cord blood bore fewer insertions; memory repertoires lacked this pattern. Where beta out-of-frame sequences were concerned, excess twin sharing was weaker.

The sample was also linked to a second study, of yellow fever vaccine responses in identical twins.

This TCR was sampled from a woman younger than 30 in good health. The genes are TRBV2 and TRBJ1-1; perhaps TRBD1 as D (6 bases). The specimen sequenced was CD8+ T cells sorted from blood. In nucleotides, the CDR3 is TGTGCCAGCGGAGACAGGAGTGTGACTGAAGCTTTCTTT. Amino acids: CASGDRSVTEAFF.